A single sample gave rise to the 17 T cell receptor beta chains below, sequenced in a study of monozygotic twins with inflammatory bowel disease. TCRdb reprocessed the 5' RACE reads, with one entry per CDR3 protein and no DNA. The sample table includes 350,000 to 400,000 distinct CDR3 sequences. The material sequenced was blood. All receptors come from a human donor with ulcerative colitis or Crohn's disease, or a healthy co-twin of an affected twin (not recorded which).

The chain employs TRBV6-2 or TRBV6-3 and TRBJ1-1. CDR3 length: 13 residues. Germline CDR1 and CDR2: MNHEY and SVGEGT. The chain's CDR3 is CASSLDGYTEAFF.

This chain joins TRBV5-1 and TRBJ1-5; TCRdb's D call, TRBD1, is unchecked because there is no DNA. The germline gives CDR1 SGHRS, CDR2 YFSETQ. The CDR3 has 14 amino acids. Here the CDR3 reads CASSLYGQDQPQHF.

This sequence joins TRBV28 and TRBJ2-5; TCRdb names TRBD1, which stays unverified in the absence of DNA. Germline V CDR1 and CDR2: MDHEN, SYDVKM. This CDR3 contains 15 residues. CDR3 sequence: CASSLDRDIQETQYF.

This chain joins TRBV13 and TRBJ2-7; TCRdb reports TRBD1, a call that lacks DNA to check it against. Germline V lookup: CDR1 PRHDT, CDR2 FYEKMQ (reference sequence). The CDR3 length is 13 residues. CDR3: CASGAGAVYEQYF.

The chain uses TRBV10-3 and TRBJ1-4; TCRdb's D call, TRBD1, is unchecked because there is no DNA. The CDR3 sequence is 17 residues long. Germline CDR1 ENHRY, CDR2 SYGVKD. The CDR3 here is CAISSPPSLGRGEKLFF.

The chain uses TRBV7-9 and TRBJ2-5. Germline CDR1 is SEHNR and CDR2 is FQNEAQ (reference sequence). The CDR3 extends over 14 amino acids. This CDR3 reads CASSLSSFQETQYF.

This sequence joins TRBV3-1 and TRBJ1-5; TCRdb's D call, TRBD1, is unchecked because there is no DNA. This CDR3 has 15 residues. Germline V gives CDR1 LGHDT, CDR2 YNNKEL (reference sequence). This CDR3 reads CASSQGVRGNQPQHF.

This chain joins TRBV27 and TRBJ2-7; TCRdb selects TRBD1, and the lack of DNA leaves this call unchecked. The CDR3 is made up of 14 amino acids. Germline V gives CDR1 MNHEY, CDR2 SMNVEV (reference sequence). The CDR3 spells CASSPWDRVNEQYF.

The chain couples TRBV29-1 to TRBJ2-2; TCRdb indicates TRBD1, and absent DNA this call remains unverified. Germline values: CDR1 SQVTM, CDR2 ANQGSEA. This CDR3 region has 16 residues. CDR3 sequence: CSVDGSGTGVTGELFF.

J is TRBJ2-3 and V is TRBV6-2 or TRBV6-3; lacking DNA, the TRBD1 call made by TCRdb goes unchecked. The germline gives CDR1 MNHEY, CDR2 SVGEGT. The length of the CDR3 is 15 residues. The CDR3 protein is CASNPRLTGLNTQYF.

The gene calls are TRBV6-5 and TRBJ2-1; TCRdb's D call, TRBD2, is unchecked because there is no DNA. Germline V gene lookup returns CDR1 MNHEY and CDR2 SVGAGI. This CDR3 has 12 residues. The CDR3 here is CASRGQYNEQFF.

The chain employs TRBV30 and TRBJ1-1. The CDR3 is 13 amino acids. The V gene's germline CDR1 is GTSNPN and CDR2 SVGIG (reference sequence). This CDR3 reads CAWRVEVNTEAFF.

This sequence joins TRBV4-1 and TRBJ2-7; the TCRdb call, TRBD2, lacks DNA for checking. In germline, CDR1 is MGHRA, CDR2 YSYEKL. CDR3 length: 15 residues. CDR3 loop: CASSGGGGGDYEQYF.

The chain uses TRBV12-2 and TRBJ2-3. TRBV12-2 is a pseudogene. The CDR3 totals 16 residues. CDR3 loop: CASRLGIKEPTDTQYF.

The CDR3 loop reads CASRSYADRGNYGYTF. V is TRBV12-3 or TRBV12-4 and J is TRBJ1-2; TCRdb indicates TRBD1, and absent DNA this call remains unverified. There are 16 residues in the CDR3.

This chain joins TRBV5-1 and TRBJ1-1; TCRdb proposes TRBD1, but this gene call is untestable without DNA. The CDR3 totals 16 residues. The germline CDR1 and CDR2 sequences are SGHRS and YFSETQ. This chain's CDR3 is CASSLDRGVGDTEAFF.

The CDR3 sequence is CASSISKSVYEQYF. The chain carries TRBV19 and TRBJ2-7. The CDR3 covers 14 residues. Germline assignment: CDR1 LNHDA and CDR2 SQIVND (reference sequence).